This TCR beta chain was retrieved from a study of blood T cell repertoires in COVID-19. Overall study context: Researchers got acute and convalescent COVID-19 samples from the United States, Italy and Spain.

Membership in each cohort depended on participant-reported clinical history. A case of COVID-19 had been met by exposed participants within 2 weeks before study entry. The CDR3 is made up of 15 amino acids. Germline values: CDR1 MNHEY, CDR2 SVGAGI. The V gene end was trimmed by 2 bases and the J gene end by 3 bases; junction bases not matched to a gene: 7. Original analysis: Amplifying reference gene primers gave estimates of nucleated cell counts. Libraries were prepared by immunoSEQ multiplex PCR; TCRdb keeps only in-frame clonotypes and omits some of them. The V and J calls and clone size come from that table; D and trimming were worked out from the DNA. The table lists approximately 300,000 clones, 75% to 90% of them singletons.

Input material: PBMCs or T cells enriched from blood (not recorded which). V usage is TRBV6-5 and J usage is TRBJ2-7, with 7 bases lining up with TRBD1. The receptor's source is a woman in her 30s who had been exposed to COVID-19. The CDR3 DNA follows: TGTGCCAGCAGTTACCAATTGTCAGGGGGCTACGAGCAGTACTTC. Protein sequence: CASSYQLSGGYEQYF.